These 5 T cell receptor beta chains were sequenced from one sample in a study of cytomegalovirus exposure and HLA in healthy donors. Both 60 Vbeta primers and 13 Jbeta primers went into the PCR. Generated by immunoSEQ multiplex PCR, the TCRdb table keeps only in-frame clones and is missing some. Here the sample spans approximately 120,000 clones, around 70% being singletons. Sample: PBMCs. All receptors derive from a man aged 35 to 55 in good health and CMV-seropositive.

V and J are TRBV11-2 and TRBJ2-5, with TRBD2 matching 7 bases. This CDR3 has 16 amino acids. Looked up from germline, CDR1 is SGHAT and CDR2 is FQNNGV. With 3 bases clipped from V and 0 bases from J, the junction kept 7 bases outside the gene matches. The CDR3 spells CASSFGAGDYQETQYF. The CDR3 DNA reads TGTGCCAGCAGCTTCGGGGCGGGAGACTACCAAGAGACCCAGTACTTC.

The chain combines TRBV30 with TRBJ2-2; TRBD1 is a possible D gene (5 bases). The CDR3 sequence is 13 residues long. Germline-derived CDR1 and CDR2 are GTSNPN and SVGIG (reference sequence). Trimming removed 4 bases at V and 2 bases at J, with 8 bases between. In nucleotides, the CDR3 is TGTGCCTGGACACAGGATAACACCGGGGAGCTGTTTTTT. Its protein is CAWTQDNTGELFF.

This clone is a singleton in its sample. The J gene is TRBJ1-2, the V gene TRBV19, with D possibly matching TRBD1 (5 bases). V dropped 1 base and J dropped 4 bases, with 10 bases sitting between them. The germline V gene has CDR1 LNHDA and CDR2 SQIVND (reference sequence). The CDR3 loop spans 14 amino acids. The CDR3 is CASSIAQVIYGYTF. CDR3 DNA sequence: TGTGCCAGTAGTATAGCACAGGTCATCTATGGCTACACCTTC. The full variable domain, rest sourced from reference TRBV19 and TRBJ1-2, is DGGITQSPKYLFRKEGQNVTLSCEQNLNHDAMYWYRQDPGQGLRLIYYSQIVNDFQKGDIAEGYSVSREKKESFPLTVTSAQKNPTAFYLCASSIAQVIYGYTFGSGTRLTVV.

The CDR3 nucleotides are TGTGCCAGCAGCCAACCCTCCGGTGGGGGGGCAATCGAAAAACTGTTTTTT. This sequence encodes CASSQPSGGGAIEKLFF. V and J are TRBV4-2 and TRBJ1-4; D possibly corresponds to TRBD1 (6 bases). CDR1 is LGHNA and CDR2 is YNFKEQ in the germline V gene. The CDR3 runs 17 residues. The V gene lost 2 bases and the J gene lost 8 bases, with 21 bases spanning the gap.

V gene TRBV19 combines with J gene TRBJ1-4, with TRBD1 identical over 11 bases. Germline V lookup: CDR1 LNHDA, CDR2 SQIVND (reference sequence). With V trimmed by 4 bases and J by 11 bases, 9 bases remained unmatched. This CDR3 has 15 residues. In DNA, the CDR3 is TGTGCCAGTAGTAGACGGACAGGGGGCGAAGAGAAACTGTTTTTT. As protein: CASSRRTGGEEKLFF.